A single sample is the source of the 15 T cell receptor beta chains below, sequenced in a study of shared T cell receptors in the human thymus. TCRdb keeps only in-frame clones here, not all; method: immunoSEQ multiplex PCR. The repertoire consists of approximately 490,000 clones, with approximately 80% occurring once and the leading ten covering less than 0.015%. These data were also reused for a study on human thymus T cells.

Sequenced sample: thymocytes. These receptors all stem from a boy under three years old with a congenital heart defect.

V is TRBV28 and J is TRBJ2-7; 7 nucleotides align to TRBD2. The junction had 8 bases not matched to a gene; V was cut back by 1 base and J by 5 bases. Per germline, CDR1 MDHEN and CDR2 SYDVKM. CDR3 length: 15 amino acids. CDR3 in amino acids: CASSLFVGGPDEQYF. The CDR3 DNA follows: TGTGCCAGCAGTTTATTTGTGGGAGGGCCGGACGAGCAGTACTTC.

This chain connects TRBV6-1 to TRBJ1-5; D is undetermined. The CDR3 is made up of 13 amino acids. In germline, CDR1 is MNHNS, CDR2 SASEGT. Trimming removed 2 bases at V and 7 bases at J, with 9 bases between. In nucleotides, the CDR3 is TGTGCCAGCAGTGAACGGGGTTGGCAGCCCCAGCATTTT. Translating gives CASSERGWQPQHF.

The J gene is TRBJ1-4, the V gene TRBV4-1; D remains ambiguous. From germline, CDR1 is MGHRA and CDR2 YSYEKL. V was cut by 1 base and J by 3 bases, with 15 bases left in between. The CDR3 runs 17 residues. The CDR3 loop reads CASSQGTFGRSNEKLFF. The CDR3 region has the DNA TGCGCCAGCAGCCAAGGGACGTTCGGGAGGTCTAATGAAAAACTGTTTTTT.

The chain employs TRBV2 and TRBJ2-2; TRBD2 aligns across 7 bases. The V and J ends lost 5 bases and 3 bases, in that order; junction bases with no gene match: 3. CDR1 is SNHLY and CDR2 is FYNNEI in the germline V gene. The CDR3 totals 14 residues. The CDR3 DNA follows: TGTGCCAGCAGTCTCCGGGGGGACACCGGGGAGCTGTTTTTT. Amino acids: CASSLRGDTGELFF. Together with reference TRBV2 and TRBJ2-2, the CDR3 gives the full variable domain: EPEVTQTPSHQVTQMGQEVILRCVPISNHLYFYWYRQILGQKVEFLVSFYNNEISEKSEIFDDQFSVERPDGSNFTLKIRSTKLEDSAMYFCASSLRGDTGELFFGEGSRLTVL.

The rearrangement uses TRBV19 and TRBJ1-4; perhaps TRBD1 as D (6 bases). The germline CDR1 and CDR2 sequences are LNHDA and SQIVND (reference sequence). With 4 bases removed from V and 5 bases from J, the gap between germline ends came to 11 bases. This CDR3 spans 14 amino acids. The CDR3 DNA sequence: TGTGCCAGTAGTACCGGACAGCAGAATGAAAAACTGTTTTTT. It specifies CASSTGQQNEKLFF.

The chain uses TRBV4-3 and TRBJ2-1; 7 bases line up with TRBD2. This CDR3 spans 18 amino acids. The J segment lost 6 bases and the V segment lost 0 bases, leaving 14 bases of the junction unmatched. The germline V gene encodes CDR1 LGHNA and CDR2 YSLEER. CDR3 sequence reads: CASSQDGGGSHTGNEQFF. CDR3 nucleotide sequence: TGCGCCAGCAGCCAAGATGGGGGAGGGAGCCACACGGGCAATGAGCAGTTCTTC.

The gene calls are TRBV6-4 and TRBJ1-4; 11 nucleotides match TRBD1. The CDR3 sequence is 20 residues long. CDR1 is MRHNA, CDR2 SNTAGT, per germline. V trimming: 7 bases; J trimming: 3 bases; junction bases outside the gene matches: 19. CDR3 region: CASNKRGDRGECGPNEKLFF. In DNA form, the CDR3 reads TGTGCCAGCAACAAAAGGGGGGACAGGGGGGAATGTGGACCTAATGAAAAACTGTTTTTT.

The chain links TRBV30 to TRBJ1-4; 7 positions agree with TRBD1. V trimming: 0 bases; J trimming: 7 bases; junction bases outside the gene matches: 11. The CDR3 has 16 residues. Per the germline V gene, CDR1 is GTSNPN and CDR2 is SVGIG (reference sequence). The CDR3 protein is CAWSVGPTGFREKLFF. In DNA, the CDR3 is TGTGCCTGGAGTGTGGGACCGACAGGGTTTCGTGAAAAACTGTTTTTT.

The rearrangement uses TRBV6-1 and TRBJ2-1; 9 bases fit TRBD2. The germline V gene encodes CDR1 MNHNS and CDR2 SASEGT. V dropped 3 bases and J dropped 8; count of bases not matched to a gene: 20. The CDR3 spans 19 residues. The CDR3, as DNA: TGTGCCAGCAGTGATCGCAGGGGATTAGGGCGGGAGGGCCTGGATGAGCAGTTCTTC. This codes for CASSDRRGLGREGLDEQFF.

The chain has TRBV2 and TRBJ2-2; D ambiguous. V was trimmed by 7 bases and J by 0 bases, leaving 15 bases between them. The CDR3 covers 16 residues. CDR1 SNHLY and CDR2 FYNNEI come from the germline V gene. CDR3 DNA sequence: TGTGCCAGCAAGATAAAGACTTTCGCGAACACCGGGGAGCTGTTTTTT. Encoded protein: CASKIKTFANTGELFF.

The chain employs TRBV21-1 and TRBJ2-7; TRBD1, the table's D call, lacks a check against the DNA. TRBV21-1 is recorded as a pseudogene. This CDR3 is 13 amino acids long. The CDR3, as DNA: TGTGCCAGCAGACCTACCGCAGGGTGCGAGCAGTACTTC. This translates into CASRPTAGCEQYF.

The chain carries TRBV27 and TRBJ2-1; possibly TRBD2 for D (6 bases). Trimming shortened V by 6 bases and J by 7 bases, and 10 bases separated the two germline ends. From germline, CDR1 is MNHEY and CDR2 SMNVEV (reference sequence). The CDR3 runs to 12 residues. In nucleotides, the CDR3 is TGTGCCAGCAGCCAGGGAGGAAATGAGCAGTTCTTC. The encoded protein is CASSQGGNEQFF.

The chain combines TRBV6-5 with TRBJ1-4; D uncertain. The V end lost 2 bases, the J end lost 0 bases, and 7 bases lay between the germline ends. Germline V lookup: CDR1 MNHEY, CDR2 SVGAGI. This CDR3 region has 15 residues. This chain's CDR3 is CASSYEQATNEKLFF. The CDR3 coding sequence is TGTGCCAGCAGTTACGAGCAGGCAACTAATGAAAAACTGTTTTTT.

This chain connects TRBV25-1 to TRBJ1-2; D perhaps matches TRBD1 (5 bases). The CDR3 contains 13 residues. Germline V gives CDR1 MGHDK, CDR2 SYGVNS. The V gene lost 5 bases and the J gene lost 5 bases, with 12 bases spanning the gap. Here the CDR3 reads CASSPSAGYGYTF. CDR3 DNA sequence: TGTGCCAGCAGTCCTTCGGCAGGGTATGGCTACACCTTC.

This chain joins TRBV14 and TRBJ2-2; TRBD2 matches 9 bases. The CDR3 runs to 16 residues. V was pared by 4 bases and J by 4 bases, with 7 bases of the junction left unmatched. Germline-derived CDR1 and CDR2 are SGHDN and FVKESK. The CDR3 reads CASSPSAGGGTGELFF. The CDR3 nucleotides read TGTGCCAGCAGCCCCTCGGCGGGAGGGGGCACCGGGGAGCTGTTTTTT.